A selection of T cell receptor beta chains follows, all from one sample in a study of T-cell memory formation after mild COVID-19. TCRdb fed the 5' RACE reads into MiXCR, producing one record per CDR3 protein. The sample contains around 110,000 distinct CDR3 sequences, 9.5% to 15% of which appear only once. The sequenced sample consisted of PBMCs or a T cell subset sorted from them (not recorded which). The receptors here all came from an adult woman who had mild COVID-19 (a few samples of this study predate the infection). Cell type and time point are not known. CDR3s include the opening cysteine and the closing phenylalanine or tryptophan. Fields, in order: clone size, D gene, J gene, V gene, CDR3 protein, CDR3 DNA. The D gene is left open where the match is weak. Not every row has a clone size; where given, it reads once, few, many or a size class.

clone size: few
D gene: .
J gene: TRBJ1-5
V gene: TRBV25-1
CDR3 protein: CASSESWGGDQPQHF
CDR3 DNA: TGTGCCAGCAGTGAATCCTGGGGGGGTGATCAGCCCCAGCATTTT

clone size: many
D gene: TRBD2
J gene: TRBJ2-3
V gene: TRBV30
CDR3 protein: CAWSHGGADTQYF
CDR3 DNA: TGTGCCTGGAGTCACGGGGGGGCGGATACGCAGTATTTT

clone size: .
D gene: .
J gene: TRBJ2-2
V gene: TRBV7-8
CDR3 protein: CASSLHPGPNTGELFF
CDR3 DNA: TGTGCCAGCAGCCTTCACCCGGGACCGAACACCGGGGAGCTGTTTTTT

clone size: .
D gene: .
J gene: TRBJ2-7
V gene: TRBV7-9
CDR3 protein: CASSSEVGGEQYF
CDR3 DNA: TGTGCCAGCAGCTCGGAGGTGGGGGGCGAGCAGTACTTC

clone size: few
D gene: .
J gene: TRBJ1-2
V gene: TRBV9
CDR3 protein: CASSVALANYGYTF
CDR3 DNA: TGTGCCAGCAGCGTAGCCCTGGCTAACTATGGCTACACCTTC

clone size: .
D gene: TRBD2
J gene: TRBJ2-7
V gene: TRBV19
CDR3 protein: CASSPTPGLAIPYEQYF
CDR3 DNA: TGTGCCAGTAGTCCAACTCCGGGACTAGCCATTCCCTACGAGCAGTACTTC

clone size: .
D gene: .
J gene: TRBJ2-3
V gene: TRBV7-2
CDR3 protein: CATVLIMADTQYF
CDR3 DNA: TGTGCCACCGTCCTCATAATGGCAGATACGCAGTATTTT

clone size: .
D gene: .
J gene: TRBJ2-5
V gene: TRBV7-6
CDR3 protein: CASSLNWLAGETQYF
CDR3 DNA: TGTGCCAGCAGCTTAAATTGGCTCGCGGGAGAGACCCAGTACTTC

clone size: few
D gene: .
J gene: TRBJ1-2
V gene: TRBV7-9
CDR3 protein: CASLYIGLSGYTF
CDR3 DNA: TGTGCCAGCTTATACATCGGTCTATCAGGCTACACCTTC

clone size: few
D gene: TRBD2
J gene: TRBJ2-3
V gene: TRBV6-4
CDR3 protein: CASSESGVTDTQYF
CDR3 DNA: TGTGCCAGCAGTGAAAGCGGGGTCACAGATACGCAGTATTTT

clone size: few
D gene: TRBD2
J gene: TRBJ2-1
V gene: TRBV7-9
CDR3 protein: CASSPDSGVQGDSYNEQFF
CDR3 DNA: TGTGCCAGCAGCCCTGACAGCGGGGTCCAGGGAGACTCCTACAATGAGCAGTTCTTC

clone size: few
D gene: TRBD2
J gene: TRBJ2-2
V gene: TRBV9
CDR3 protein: CASSPSGTIHTGELFF
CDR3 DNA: TGTGCCAGCAGCCCTTCCGGGACTATCCACACCGGGGAGCTGTTTTTT

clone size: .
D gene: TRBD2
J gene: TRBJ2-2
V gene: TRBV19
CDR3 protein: CASSLGLAAGELFF
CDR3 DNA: TGTGCCAGTAGTCTGGGACTAGCGGCCGGGGAGCTGTTTTTT

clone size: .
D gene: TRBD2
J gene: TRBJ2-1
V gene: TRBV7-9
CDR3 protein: CASSLSTLTAGGMWNEQFF
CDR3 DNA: TGTGCCAGCAGCTTAAGTACCCTCACGGCGGGAGGGATGTGGAATGAGCAGTTCTTC

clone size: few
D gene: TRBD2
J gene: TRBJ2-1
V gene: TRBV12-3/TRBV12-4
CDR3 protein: CASSSSSGVYNEQFF
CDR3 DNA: TGTGCCAGCAGTTCATCTAGCGGAGTTTACAATGAGCAGTTCTTC

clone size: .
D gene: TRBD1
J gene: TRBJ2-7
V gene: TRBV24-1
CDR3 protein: CATSADPGTGGIYEQYF
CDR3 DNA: TGTGCCACCAGTGCCGACCCCGGGACAGGGGGTATCTACGAGCAGTACTTC

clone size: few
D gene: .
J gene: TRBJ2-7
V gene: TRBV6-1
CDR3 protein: CASSEVGSPSSYEQYF
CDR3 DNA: TGTGCCAGCAGTGAAGTCGGCAGTCCGAGCTCCTACGAGCAGTACTTC

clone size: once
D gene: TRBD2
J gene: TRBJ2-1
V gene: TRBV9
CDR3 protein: CASSVSRVAGGSYNEQFF
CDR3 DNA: TGTGCCAGCAGCGTATCGAGGGTAGCGGGGGGGAGCTACAATGAGCAGTTCTTC

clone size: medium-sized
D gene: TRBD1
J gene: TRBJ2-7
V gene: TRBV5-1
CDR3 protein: CASSPTGPTYEQYF
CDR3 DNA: TGCGCCAGCAGCCCGACAGGGCCCACCTACGAGCAGTACTTC

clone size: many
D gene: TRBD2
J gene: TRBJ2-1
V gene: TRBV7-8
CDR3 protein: CASSPRAGGLDNEQFF
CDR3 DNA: TGTGCCAGCAGCCCGAGGGCGGGGGGGCTCGACAATGAGCAGTTCTTC

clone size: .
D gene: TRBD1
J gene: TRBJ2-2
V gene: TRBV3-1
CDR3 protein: CASSQAPDRVMDTGELFF
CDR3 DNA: TGTGCCAGCAGCCAAGCCCCGGACAGGGTCATGGACACCGGGGAGCTGTTTTTT

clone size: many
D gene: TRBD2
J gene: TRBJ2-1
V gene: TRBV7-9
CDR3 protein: CASSSSSGTEQFF
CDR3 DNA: TGTGCCAGCAGCTCATCTAGCGGGACTGAGCAGTTCTTC

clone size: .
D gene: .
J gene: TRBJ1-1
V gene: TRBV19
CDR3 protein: CASSSLSAMNTEAFF
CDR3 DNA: TGTGCCAGTAGTTCCCTCTCGGCTATGAACACTGAAGCTTTCTTT

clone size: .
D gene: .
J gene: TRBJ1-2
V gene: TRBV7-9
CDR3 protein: CASRAGDGYGYTF
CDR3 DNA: TGTGCCAGCAGGGCGGGGGACGGCTATGGCTACACCTTC